Presented here are 24 T cell receptor beta chains from one specimen sequenced in a study of CD8 T cells in Susac syndrome. With random hexamers, 0.5 to 1 ug RNA was reverse transcribed. A single record per CDR3 protein comes from TCRdb applying MiXCR to the immunoSEQ multiplex PCR reads. The data show roughly 180,000 distinct CDR3 sequences, 85% to 95% seen once. Input material: CD4+ T cells from PBMCs. The source of these receptors is a human donor in good health.

The V call is TRBV29-1, the J call TRBJ2-7; D is perhaps TRBD1 or TRBD2 (5 bases each). The CDR3 spans 13 residues. Trimming took 1 base from V and 3 from J, leaving 10 bases between them. The germline V gene has CDR1 SQVTM and CDR2 ANQGSEA. The CDR3 region is CSVEVGVSYEQYF. CDR3 in DNA: TGCAGCGTTGAAGTGGGGGTGAGCTACGAGCAGTACTTC.

This clonotype showed up just once. At one end the junction does not follow the germline gene, possibly because of a read error. This chain uses TRBV7-2 with TRBJ2-7; no clear D gene. The CDR3 has 13 residues. The germline CDR1 and CDR2 sequences are SGHTA and FQGNSA. The CDR3 is CASSLVEEIPADF. The CDR3 DNA follows: TGTGCCAGCAGCTTAGTGGAAGAGATCCCTGCCGACTTC.

The chain has TRBV20-1 and TRBJ2-1; TRBD2 matches 8 bases. This CDR3 spans 14 amino acids. Germline CDR1 and CDR2: DFQATT and SNEGSKA (reference sequence). The V gene end was trimmed by 3 bases and the J gene end by 5 bases; junction bases not matched to a gene: 6. The CDR3 sequence is CSARGPLADNEQFF. The CDR3 DNA sequence: TGCAGTGCTAGGGGCCCACTAGCGGACAATGAGCAGTTCTTC.

The chain joins TRBV20-1 to TRBJ1-1; D unclear. With 5 bases removed from V and 1 base from J, the gap between germline ends came to 11 bases. The CDR3 is made up of 13 amino acids. Germline CDR1 is DFQATT and CDR2 is SNEGSKA (reference sequence). In nucleotides, the CDR3 is TGCAGTGCTGCCTTGGGAGGGAACACTGAAGCTTTCTTT. This translates into CSAALGGNTEAFF.

The chain couples TRBV27 to TRBJ2-5; no clear D. V gave up 5 bases and J gave up 5 bases, with 6 bases separating them. The CDR3 is 11 amino acids. Germline V gives CDR1 MNHEY, CDR2 SMNVEV (reference sequence). The chain's CDR3 is CASSPPETQYF. In nucleotides, the CDR3 is TGTGCCAGCAGTCCACCCGAGACCCAGTACTTC.

The chain links TRBV30 to TRBJ2-1; TRBD2 is a possible D gene (5 bases). This CDR3 is built from 11 residues. The ends were cut back, 4 bases at V and 12 bases at J, with 13 bases in the middle. Germline CDR1 GTSNPN, CDR2 SVGIG (reference sequence). The DNA of the CDR3 is TGTGCCTGGACAGGATTCGGGGTGCAGTTCTTC. This codes for CAWTGFGVQFF. Together with reference TRBV30 and TRBJ2-1, the CDR3 gives the full variable domain: SQTIHQWPATLVQPVGSPLSLECTVEGTSNPNLYWYRQAAGRGLQLLFYSVGIGQISSEVPQNLSASRPQDRQFILSSKKLLLSDSGFYLCAWTGFGVQFFGPGTRLTVL.

The chain carries TRBV12-3 or TRBV12-4 and TRBJ2-1; the D gene is possibly TRBD2 (5 bases). The CDR3 has 13 residues. V was trimmed by 4 bases and J by 6 bases, leaving 10 bases between them. The DNA for the CDR3 is TGTGCCAGCAGTTCGGCAGGAGGCAATGAGCAGTTCTTC. This translates into CASSSAGGNEQFF.

The J gene is TRBJ2-4, the V gene TRBV28; D perhaps matches TRBD2 (5 bases). V lost 4 bases and J 1 base, leaving 11 bases between the germline ends. Germline loops: CDR1 MDHEN, CDR2 SYDVKM. The CDR3 totals 15 residues. This chain's CDR3 is CASSSAGTAKNIQYF. CDR3 in DNA: TGTGCCAGCAGTTCCGCGGGTACGGCCAAAAACATTCAGTACTTC.

This clonotype appeared once. J is TRBJ2-7 and V is TRBV6-1, with no clear D. The CDR3 covers 15 residues. The germline V gene encodes CDR1 MNHNS and CDR2 SASEGT. The V gene lost 0 bases and the J gene lost 5 bases, with 14 bases spanning the gap. CDR3 nucleotides: TGTGCCAGCAGTGAAGCGGGAAATAGAGTCGACGAGCAGTACTTC. This gives the protein CASSEAGNRVDEQYF.

CDR3 protein: CSASGQNQWWGELFF. In nucleotides, the CDR3 is TGCAGTGCTTCGGGACAGAACCAATGGTGGGGGGAGCTGTTTTTT. The V and J genes are TRBV20-1 and TRBJ2-2; 7 bases map to TRBD1. Germline CDR1 DFQATT, CDR2 SNEGSKA (reference sequence). After removal of 5 bases from V and 8 bases from J, the junction contained 14 bases not matched to a gene. The CDR3 is made up of 15 amino acids.

This rearrangement joins TRBV23-1 to TRBJ1-4; D unresolved. TRBV23-1 is filed as an ORF, its function uncertain. The CDR3 totals 16 residues. The V end was cut by 9 bases, the J end by 4 bases, with 21 bases between. CDR3 amino acids: CARTLTGRPFNEKLFF. The CDR3 DNA reads as TGCGCCAGGACACTTACCGGGCGTCCTTTTAATGAAAAACTGTTTTTT.

The rearrangement joins TRBV15 to TRBJ1-2; 7 bases match TRBD1. This CDR3 region has 16 residues. J lost 3 bases, V lost 1 base, and 8 bases had no gene match. Looked up from germline, CDR1 is LNHNV and CDR2 is YYDKDF (reference sequence). DNA for the CDR3: TGTGCCACCAGCAGAGTCGGACAGGAAAGATACTATGGCTACACCTTC. Its protein is CATSRVGQERYYGYTF.

This sequence joins TRBV12-3 or TRBV12-4 and TRBJ2-3, with D possibly being TRBD1 (6 bases). The V end was cut by 3 bases, the J end by 4 bases, with 14 bases between. The CDR3 spans 15 residues. The CDR3 reads CASSLVVRGSDTQYF. The CDR3 coding sequence is TGTGCCAGCAGTTTGGTGGTCAGGGGATCAGATACGCAGTATTTT.

The chain links TRBV29-1 to TRBJ1-4; no reliable D call. Germline loops: CDR1 SQVTM, CDR2 ANQGSEA. V gave up 6 bases and J gave up 4 bases, with 12 bases separating them. CDR3 size: 13 residues. CDR3 sequence: CSVRRDLNEKLFF. CDR3 DNA sequence: TGCAGCGTCCGCCGGGATCTTAATGAAAAACTGTTTTTT.

The chain uses TRBV3-1 and TRBJ1-2, with D hard to call. Germline-derived CDR1 and CDR2 are LGHDT and YNNKEL (reference sequence). V was trimmed by 0 bases and J by 7 bases, leaving 12 bases between them. The CDR3 extends over 14 amino acids. CDR3 loop: CASSQDVAGGGYTF. CDR3 nucleotide sequence: TGTGCCAGCAGCCAAGATGTGGCAGGTGGTGGCTACACCTTC.

This chain joins TRBV24-1 and TRBJ2-5; either TRBD1 or TRBD2 may supply D (5 bases each). The CDR3 is made up of 14 amino acids. Trimming removed 5 bases from V and 4 bases from J, with 13 bases in between. CDR1 and CDR2 (germline): KGHDR, SFDVKD. In DNA, the CDR3 is TGTGCCACCAGTGTGGGCAGGGCGGGAGAGACCCAGTACTTC. Its translation is CATSVGRAGETQYF.

V gene TRBV30 combines with J gene TRBJ1-2, with D possibly being TRBD1 (5 bases). The V and J ends lost 3 bases and 8 bases respectively, with 16 bases between them. From germline, CDR1 is GTSNPN and CDR2 SVGIG (reference sequence). The CDR3 runs to 13 residues. CDR3 DNA sequence: TGTGCCTGGAGCGACAGAACCACGCAAGGCTACACCTTC. As protein: CAWSDRTTQGYTF.

V is TRBV3-1 and J is TRBJ1-2; D is undetermined. This CDR3 region has 14 residues. The germline gives CDR1 LGHDT, CDR2 YNNKEL (reference sequence). Trimming cost V 3 bases and J 4 bases, with 12 bases left between them. CDR3 loop: CASSQGFEAYGYTF. The CDR3, as DNA: TGTGCCAGCAGCCAGGGGTTTGAGGCCTATGGCTACACCTTC.

CDR3 amino acids: CASSLVWDASTDTQYF. The CDR3, as DNA: TGTGCCAGCAGCTTAGTATGGGACGCTAGCACAGATACGCAGTATTTT. The rearrangement uses TRBV7-2 and TRBJ2-3; the D gene could be TRBD1 or TRBD2 (5 bases each). The CDR3 loop spans 16 amino acids. Germline CDR1 and CDR2: SGHTA and FQGNSA. Trimming removed 1 base at V and 0 bases at J, with 11 bases between.

The chain uses TRBV4-2 and TRBJ1-1; D remains ambiguous. CDR1 is LGHNA, CDR2 YNFKEQ, per germline. Trimming pared 3 bases from V and 4 bases from J, leaving 9 bases between. CDR3 length equals 13 residues. The CDR3 reads CASSHGSSTEAFF. The CDR3 DNA follows: TGTGCCAGCAGCCACGGGAGTTCCACTGAAGCTTTCTTT.

This chain links TRBV5-1 with TRBJ2-7, with TRBD2 matching over 8 bases. The CDR3 is made up of 15 amino acids. The germline V gene encodes CDR1 SGHRS and CDR2 YFSETQ. The junction had 4 bases not matched to a gene; V was cut back by 1 base and J by 1 base. CDR3 protein: CASSLTSGTSYEQYF. For the CDR3, the DNA is TGCGCCAGCAGCTTGACTAGCGGAACATCCTACGAGCAGTACTTC.

The table lists this clonotype with a count of one. J is TRBJ1-1 and V is TRBV7-8; D remains unclear. CDR3 size: 17 residues. In germline, CDR1 is SGHVS, CDR2 FQNEAQ. Trimming removed 0 bases from V and 5 bases from J, with 19 bases in between. The CDR3 coding sequence is TGTGCCAGCAGCTTAGCGCGGCAGAGACTAGAATGGACTGAAGCTTTCTTT. Its translation: CASSLARQRLEWTEAFF.

This rearrangement joins TRBV25-1 to TRBJ1-2, with D uncertain. The germline V gene encodes CDR1 MGHDK and CDR2 SYGVNS. V dropped 6 bases and J dropped 7 bases, with 15 bases sitting between them. The CDR3 sequence is 13 residues long. The CDR3 DNA reads as TGTGCCAGCAGGGGCAGTGAAATCCTTGGCTACACCTTC. Its protein is CASRGSEILGYTF.

The J gene is TRBJ1-5, the V gene TRBV20-1, with D hard to call. The germline V gene has CDR1 DFQATT and CDR2 SNEGSKA (reference sequence). With 4 bases removed from V and 6 bases from J, the gap between germline ends came to 10 bases. The CDR3 is 12 amino acids. CDR3 in amino acids: CSANNHGQPQHF. The CDR3 bases are TGCAGTGCTAATAATCATGGTCAGCCCCAGCATTTT.